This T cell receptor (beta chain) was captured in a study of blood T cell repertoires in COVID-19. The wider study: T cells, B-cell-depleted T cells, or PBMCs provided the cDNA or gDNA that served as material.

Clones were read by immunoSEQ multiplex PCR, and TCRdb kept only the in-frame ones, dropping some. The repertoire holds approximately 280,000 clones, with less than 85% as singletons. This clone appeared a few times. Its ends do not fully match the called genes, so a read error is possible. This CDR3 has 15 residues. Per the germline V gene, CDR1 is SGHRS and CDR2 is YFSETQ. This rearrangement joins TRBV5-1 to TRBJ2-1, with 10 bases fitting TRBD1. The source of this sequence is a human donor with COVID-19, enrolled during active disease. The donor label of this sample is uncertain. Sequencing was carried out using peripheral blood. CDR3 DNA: TGCGCCAGCACCTTGGGACAGGGGTTTTATGGTGAGCAGTTCTTC. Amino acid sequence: CASTLGQGFYGEQFF.